These 4 T cell receptor beta chains were all obtained from the same sample, sequenced in a study of neurological immune-mediated disorders. MiXCR, applied by TCRdb to the 5' RACE reads, yields one record per CDR3 protein. The table records roughly 70,000 distinct CDR3 sequences, roughly 3.6% of them present only once. The sample taken for sequencing was PBMCs. The receptors originated from a man in his thirties or forties with multiple sclerosis.

This clonotype was counted ten times or more. This chain joins TRBV29-1 and TRBJ2-1, with D tentatively TRBD1 (7 bases). The CDR3 consists of 12 residues. Germline V gene lookup returns CDR1 SQVTM and CDR2 ANQGSEA. Between the trimmed V and J ends, which lost 1 base and 9 bases, there was a span of 10 bases. The CDR3 sequence: CSVEGQGGEQFF. The CDR3 DNA is TGCAGCGTTGAAGGACAGGGAGGTGAGCAGTTCTTC.

Ten or more counts support this clonotype. The V and J genes are TRBV9 and TRBJ1-6; TRBD1 matches 9 bases. Germline trimming cut 2 bases from V and 7 bases from J; bases unmatched to any gene: 1. CDR3 length equals 14 residues. Germline lookup yields CDR1 SGDLS and CDR2 YYNGEE. This CDR3 reads CASSVDRGNSPLHF. The CDR3 DNA reads TGTGCCAGCAGCGTGGACAGGGGAAATTCACCCCTCCACTTT.

Many counts were recorded for this clonotype. The rearrangement links TRBV16 to TRBJ2-7; 9 positions agree with TRBD1. Germline loops: CDR1 KGHSY, CDR2 FQNENV. V trimming: 3 bases; J trimming: 5 bases; junction bases outside the gene matches: 5. The CDR3 totals 14 residues. CDR3 coding DNA: TGTGCCAGCAGCCAGGGGACAGGGATCGACGAGCAGTACTTC. Its translation is CASSQGTGIDEQYF.

This clonotype showed up many times. This chain joins TRBV29-1 and TRBJ1-6, with 7 positions matching TRBD1. Trimming removed 7 bases from V and 7 bases from J; junction bases left unmatched: 7. Germline assignment: CDR1 SQVTM and CDR2 ANQGSEA. This CDR3 spans 13 amino acids. In DNA, the CDR3 is TGCAGCGCTCGGACAGGAGGAAATTCACCCCTCCACTTT. It translates to CSARTGGNSPLHF.